The rows below give T cell receptor beta chains drawn from one sample of a study of T cells in Graves' hyperthyroidism and ophthalmopathy. TCRdb independently ran MiXCR on the multiplex PCR reads; one entry per CDR3 protein. The data contain around 450,000 distinct CDR3 sequences, roughly 13% of them singletons. Input material: blood. The source is a woman under 30 with Graves' hyperthyroidism. Each CDR3 is given with its conserved first and last residue. Each record gives: J gene, D gene, clone size, V gene, CDR3 DNA, CDR3 protein. A D gene is named only where the DNA matches it firmly. Size is omitted from some rows. Given values are once, few, many or a class for expanded clones.

J: TRBJ1-2
D: TRBD1
size: .
V: TRBV6-2/TRBV6-3
DNA: TGTGCCAGCAGACCCGGACAGGGGGGTTTTGGCTACACCTTC
CDR3: CASRPGQGGFGYTF

J: TRBJ1-4
D: .
size: .
V: TRBV9
DNA: TGTGCCAGCAGCCCCCTAGGGGGAATTAATGAAAAACTGTTTTTT
CDR3: CASSPLGGINEKLFF

J: TRBJ2-7
D: .
size: .
V: TRBV11-2
DNA: TGTGCCAGCAGCCGGGACCCTGGGACCTACGAGCAGTACTTC
CDR3: CASSRDPGTYEQYF

J: TRBJ1-1
D: TRBD1
size: .
V: TRBV7-9
DNA: TGTGCCAGCAGCCCCCTGAGTGGGCAGGGGGCCGGGAACACTGAAGCTTTCTTT
CDR3: CASSPLSGQGAGNTEAFF

J: TRBJ1-3
D: .
size: .
V: TRBV6-2/TRBV6-3
DNA: TGTGCCAGCAGTGTTCTACAGGGACGCGATCATGGAAACACCATATATTTT
CDR3: CASSVLQGRDHGNTIYF

J: TRBJ2-5
D: .
size: many
V: TRBV20-1
DNA: TGCAGTGCCAGGAGGGGGCAAGAGACCCAGTACTTC
CDR3: CSARRGQETQYF

J: TRBJ1-6
D: .
size: many
V: TRBV20-1
DNA: TGCAGTGCTACAGAGACAGGTGTTAATTCACCCCTCCACTTT
CDR3: CSATETGVNSPLHF

J: TRBJ1-1
D: .
size: few
V: TRBV6-2/TRBV6-3
DNA: TGTGCCAGCAGTATCGCAGGTTTCGTTGAAGCTTTCTTT
CDR3: CASSIAGFVEAFF

J: TRBJ2-7
D: .
size: many
V: TRBV12-3/TRBV12-4
DNA: TGTGCCAGCAGTCCAGGGTTCTACGAGCAGTACTTC
CDR3: CASSPGFYEQYF

J: TRBJ2-6
D: .
size: .
V: TRBV20-1
DNA: TGCAGTGCTAGAGATTATTCGGGATCGGCTGGGGCCAACGTCCTGACTTTC
CDR3: CSARDYSGSAGANVLTF

J: TRBJ1-5
D: .
size: many
V: TRBV18
DNA: TGTGCCAGCTCACCAGATACGAGCAATCAGCCCCAGCATTTT
CDR3: CASSPDTSNQPQHF

J: TRBJ1-5
D: .
size: .
V: TRBV28
DNA: TGTGCCAGCAGTAACCCCCGACTGCCCCAGCATTTT
CDR3: CASSNPRLPQHF

J: TRBJ2-7
D: .
size: many
V: TRBV11-2
DNA: TGTGCCAGCAGCCCAGCGGCGAGCTCCTACGAGCAGTACTTC
CDR3: CASSPAASSYEQYF

J: TRBJ2-7
D: .
size: many
V: TRBV20-1
DNA: TGCAGTGCTAGAAGAGACTACTCCTACGAGCAGTACTTC
CDR3: CSARRDYSYEQYF

J: TRBJ2-7
D: TRBD1
size: many
V: TRBV6-1
DNA: TGTGCCAGCAGTGATGGGACAGGGAACGAGCAGTACTTC
CDR3: CASSDGTGNEQYF

J: TRBJ1-5
D: .
size: .
V: TRBV2
DNA: TGTGCCAGCAGTGAGGGGGACCCAGCCCAGCATTTT
CDR3: CASSEGDPAQHF

J: TRBJ2-4
D: .
size: many
V: TRBV4-1
DNA: TGCGCCAGCAGCCAACAATTTGGGGTTGGCTACATTCAGTACTTC
CDR3: CASSQQFGVGYIQYF

J: TRBJ1-1
D: .
size: many
V: TRBV7-9
DNA: TGTGCCAGCAGCTCCACAGGGTCACGCTTCACTGAAGTTTTCTTT
CDR3: CASSSTGSRFTEVFF